The T cell receptor beta chain under discussion was sequenced for a study of control samples from healthy donors and cancer patients. This clone occurred once. The assay was immunoSEQ multiplex PCR, and TCRdb's table has in-frame clones only and misses some. Here the sample spans approximately 63,000 clones, roughly 85% being singletons. J was trimmed by 6 bases and V by 5 bases; bases with no gene match: 5. Germline CDR1 SGHTA, CDR2 FQGTGA. The CDR3 spans 16 residues. Sequencing input: blood. The chain carries TRBV7-3 and TRBJ2-2; 14 bases agree with TRBD2. This TCR came from a middle-aged man in good health. The CDR3 protein is CASSPPGLAGAGELFF. The DNA for the CDR3 is TGTGCCAGCAGCCCACCGGGACTAGCGGGAGCCGGGGAGCTGTTTTTT.